The T cell receptor (beta chain) under discussion was sequenced for a study of T cell responses to AZD1222 COVID-19 vaccine. The study's findings and limits: Clonal diversity may have been underestimated in mostly white British donors. Along spike, vaccine-associated CD4 TCRs were found throughout, with dominance at 160-218 and 743-854.

A single count supports this clone. Its antigen is unidentified. Profiling relied on immunoSEQ multiplex PCR, and the TCRdb table lists in-frame clones only, not all of them. Among approximately 93,000 clones, roughly nine tenths were seen once, and the ten largest hold about 5.2%. Germline V CDR1 and CDR2: MRHNA, SNTAGT. Trimming cost V 4 bases and J 0 bases; bases outside gene matches: 7. This CDR3 is built from 16 residues. The source was peripheral blood, collected 28 days after the second AZD1222 dose. The receptor was isolated from an adult who received the AZD1222 COVID-19 vaccine. This chain connects TRBV6-4 to TRBJ2-7; 9 nucleotides line up with TRBD1. As DNA, the CDR3 is TGTGCCAGCAGTGGCCCCGGGACAGGGAGCTCCTACGAGCAGTACGTC. Translated, it gives CASSGPGTGSSYEQYV.